This T cell receptor beta chain was identified during a study of cytotoxic CD8 clonotypes in ibrutinib-treated CLL. The CDR3 has 15 residues. In germline, CDR1 is SGHTA, CDR2 FQGNSA. The V gene lost 4 bases and the J gene lost 5 bases, with 15 bases spanning the gap. TCRdb keeps only in-frame clones here, not all; method: immunoSEQ multiplex PCR. The sample lists under 200,000 clones, approximately 84% seen once, with 4.6% in the top ten. This rearrangement joins TRBV7-2 to TRBJ1-5; no reliable D call. This receptor was taken from a human donor with chronic lymphocytic leukemia. Material: PBMCs, obtained after 24 months of ibrutinib treatment. CDR3 DNA: TGTGCCAGCAGCTCCCGTTACGGACGGGATCAGCCCCAGCATTTT. It is translated as CASSSRYGRDQPQHF.